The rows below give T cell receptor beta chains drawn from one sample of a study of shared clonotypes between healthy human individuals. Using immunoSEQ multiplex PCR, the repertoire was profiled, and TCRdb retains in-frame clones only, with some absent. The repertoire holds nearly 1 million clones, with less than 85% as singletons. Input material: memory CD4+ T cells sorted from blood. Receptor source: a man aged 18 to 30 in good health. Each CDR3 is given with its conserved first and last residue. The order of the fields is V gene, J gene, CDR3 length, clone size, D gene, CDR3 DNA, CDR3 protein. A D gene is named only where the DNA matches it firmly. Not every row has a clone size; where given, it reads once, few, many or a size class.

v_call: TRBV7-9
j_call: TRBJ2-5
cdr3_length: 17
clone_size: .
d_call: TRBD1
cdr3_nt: TGTGCCAGCAGCTTATGGACCTCGGGGACAGGGCGGGAGACCCAGTACTTC
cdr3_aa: CASSLWTSGTGRETQYF

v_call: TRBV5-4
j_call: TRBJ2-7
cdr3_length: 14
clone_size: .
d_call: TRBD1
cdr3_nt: TGTGCCAGCAGCTTGGCGACAGGGGTGAGCGAGCAGTACTTC
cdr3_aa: CASSLATGVSEQYF

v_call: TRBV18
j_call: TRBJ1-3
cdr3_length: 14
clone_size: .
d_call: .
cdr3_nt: TGTGCCAGCTCAACGTCGGGTGATGGAAACACCATATATTTT
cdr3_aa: CASSTSGDGNTIYF

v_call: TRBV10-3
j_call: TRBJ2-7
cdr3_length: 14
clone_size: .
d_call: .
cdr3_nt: TGTGCCATCAGTGAGTCGCGAGAGAACTACGAGCAGTACTTC
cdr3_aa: CAISESRENYEQYF

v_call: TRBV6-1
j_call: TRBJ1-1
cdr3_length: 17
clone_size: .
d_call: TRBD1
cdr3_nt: TGTGCCAGCAGTGGTTTGGCAGGGGGGGCTACGCACACTGAAGCTTTCTTT
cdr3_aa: CASSGLAGGATHTEAFF

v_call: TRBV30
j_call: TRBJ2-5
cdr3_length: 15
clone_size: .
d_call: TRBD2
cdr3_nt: TGTGCCTGGAGTGTAGGGGTTAGCGGGGGGGAGACCCAGTACTTC
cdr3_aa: CAWSVGVSGGETQYF

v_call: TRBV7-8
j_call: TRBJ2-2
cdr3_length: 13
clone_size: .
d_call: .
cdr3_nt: TGTGCCAGCAGCTTAGGAGGAATCGGGGAGCTGTTTTTT
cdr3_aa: CASSLGGIGELFF

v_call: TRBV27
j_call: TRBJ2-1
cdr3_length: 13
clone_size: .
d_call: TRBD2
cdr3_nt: TGTGCCAGCAGAACCGGGACTAGCGGCGAGCAGTTCTTC
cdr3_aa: CASRTGTSGEQFF

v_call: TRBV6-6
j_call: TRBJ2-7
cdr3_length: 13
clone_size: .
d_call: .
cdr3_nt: TGTGCCACTACGCATGTCAGGAGCTACGAGCAGTACTTC
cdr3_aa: CATTHVRSYEQYF

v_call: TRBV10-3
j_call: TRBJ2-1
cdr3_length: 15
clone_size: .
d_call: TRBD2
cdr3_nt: TGTGCCATCAGTGAGGCCCTAGCGGGAGGGAATGAGCAGTTCTTC
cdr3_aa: CAISEALAGGNEQFF

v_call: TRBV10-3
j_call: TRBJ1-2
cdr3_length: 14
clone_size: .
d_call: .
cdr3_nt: TGTGCCATCAGTGAGATCACAGGTGAATATGGCTACACCTTC
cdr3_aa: CAISEITGEYGYTF

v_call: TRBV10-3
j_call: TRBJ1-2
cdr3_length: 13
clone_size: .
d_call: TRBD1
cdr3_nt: TGTGCCATCAGTTTGGGACAGTCATATGGCTACACCTTC
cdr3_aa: CAISLGQSYGYTF

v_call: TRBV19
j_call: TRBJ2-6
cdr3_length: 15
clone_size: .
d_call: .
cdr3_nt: TGTGCCAGTAGTCTAGGGGGGTCTGGGGCCAACGTCCTGACTTTC
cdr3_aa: CASSLGGSGANVLTF

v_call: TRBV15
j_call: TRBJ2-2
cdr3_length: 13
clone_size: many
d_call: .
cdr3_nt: TGTGCCACCAGCAGTGGGCTCACCGGGGAGCTGTTTTTT
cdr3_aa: CATSSGLTGELFF

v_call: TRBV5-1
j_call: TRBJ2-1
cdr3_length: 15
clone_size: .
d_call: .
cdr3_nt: TGCGCCAGCAGCGCCTCCGGGACGGAATACAATGAGCAGTTCTTC
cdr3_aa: CASSASGTEYNEQFF

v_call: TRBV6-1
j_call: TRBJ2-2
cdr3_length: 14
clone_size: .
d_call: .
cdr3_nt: TGTGCCACCGCGGGGACATACAACACCGGGGAGCTGTTTTTT
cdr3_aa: CATAGTYNTGELFF

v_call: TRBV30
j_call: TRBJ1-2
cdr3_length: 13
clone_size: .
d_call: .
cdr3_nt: TGTGCCTGGAATGTGCGACCGACTATGGGCTACACCTTC
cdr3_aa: CAWNVRPTMGYTF

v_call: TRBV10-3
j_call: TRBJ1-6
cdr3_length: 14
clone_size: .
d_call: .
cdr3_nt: TGTGCCATCAGTGAGGGGTTATTGGTTCCACCCCTCCACTTT
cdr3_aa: CAISEGLLVPPLHF

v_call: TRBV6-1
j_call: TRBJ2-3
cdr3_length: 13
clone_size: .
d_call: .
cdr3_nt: TGTGCCAGCAGTCTGAGCTCTCCGGATACGCAGTATTTT
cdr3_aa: CASSLSSPDTQYF

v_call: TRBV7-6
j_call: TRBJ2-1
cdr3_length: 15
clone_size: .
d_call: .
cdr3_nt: TGTGCCAGCAGCTTAGATAGGGGATCGTTCAATGAGCAGTTCTTC
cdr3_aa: CASSLDRGSFNEQFF

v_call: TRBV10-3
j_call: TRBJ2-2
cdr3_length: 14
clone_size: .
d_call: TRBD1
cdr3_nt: TGTGCCATACGGACAGGGTCGGGGACCGGGGAGCTGTTTTTT
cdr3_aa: CAIRTGSGTGELFF

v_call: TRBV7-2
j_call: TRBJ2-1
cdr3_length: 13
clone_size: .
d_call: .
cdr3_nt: TGTGCCAGCAGCTCCCAGCGGCACAATGAGCAGTTCTTC
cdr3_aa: CASSSQRHNEQFF

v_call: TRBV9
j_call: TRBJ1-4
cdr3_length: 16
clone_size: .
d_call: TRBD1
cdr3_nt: TGTGCCAGCAGCGCGGGCAGGGGGACAACTAATGAAAAACTGTTTTTT
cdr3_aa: CASSAGRGTTNEKLFF

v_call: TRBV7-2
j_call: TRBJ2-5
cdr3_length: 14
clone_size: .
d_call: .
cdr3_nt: TGTGCCAGCAGCCTTGGGCGGGTGCTAGAGACCCAGTACTTC
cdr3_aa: CASSLGRVLETQYF

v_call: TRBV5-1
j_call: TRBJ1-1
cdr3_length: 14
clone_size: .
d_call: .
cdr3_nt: TGCGCCAGCAGCCCCGGGGGGCTGGGCACTGAAGCTTTCTTT
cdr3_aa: CASSPGGLGTEAFF

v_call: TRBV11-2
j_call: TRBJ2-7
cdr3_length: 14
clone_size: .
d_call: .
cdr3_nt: TGTGCCAGCAGCTTAGGGGGGGTTCCCTGGCAGCAGTACTTC
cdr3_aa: CASSLGGVPWQQYF

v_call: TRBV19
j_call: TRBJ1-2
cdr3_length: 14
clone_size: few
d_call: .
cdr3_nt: TGTGCCAGTAGTATGGGCGCCGGAAATTATGGCTACACCTTC
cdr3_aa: CASSMGAGNYGYTF